The 9 T cell receptor beta chains below were found in one sample sequenced in a study of control samples from healthy donors and cancer patients. The table came from immunoSEQ multiplex PCR; TCRdb's copy has only in-frame clones and leaves some out. The table shows 210,000 or so clones, with over 80% occurring only once. Specimen: blood. The receptor set was obtained from a man between 25 and 39 years old in good health.

The rearrangement joins TRBV7-8 to TRBJ2-2; the match to TRBD1 covers 7 bases. Germline V gene lookup returns CDR1 SGHVS and CDR2 FQNEAQ. With V trimmed by 5 bases and J by 5 bases, 11 bases remained unmatched. The length of the CDR3 is 16 residues. CDR3 nucleotides: TGTGCCAGCAGCCTCGACAGGGCAGCCCGTACCGGGGAGCTGTTTTTT. This codes for CASSLDRAARTGELFF. The variable domain in full, with the rest retrieved from reference TRBV7-8 and TRBJ2-2, is GAGVSQSPRYKVAKRGQDVALRCDPISGHVSLFWYQQALGQGPEFLTYFQNEAQLDKSGLPSDRFFAERPEGSVSTLKIQRTQQEDSAVYLCASSLDRAARTGELFFGEGSRLTVL.

This chain uses TRBV3-1 (or the pseudogene TRBV3-2) with TRBJ1-4, with TRBD1 matching over 9 bases. The germline V gene has CDR1 LGHDT and CDR2 YNNKEL (reference sequence). With V trimmed by 1 base and J by 6 bases, 9 bases remained unmatched. CDR3 length equals 17 residues. Here the CDR3 reads CASSQGRDRVLHEKLFF. The CDR3 nucleotides read TGTGCCAGCAGCCAAGGCCGGGACAGGGTTCTGCATGAAAAACTGTTTTTT.

The rearrangement uses TRBV2 and TRBJ1-5; 9 bases fit TRBD1. CDR3 length: 14 residues. Germline CDR1 and CDR2: SNHLY and FYNNEI. J was trimmed by 4 bases and V by 7 bases; bases with no gene match: 5. CDR3 DNA sequence: TGTGCCAGCAAGGGACAGGGATTAAATCAGCCCCAGCATTTT. Amino acid sequence: CASKGQGLNQPQHF.

The V call is TRBV6-6, the J call TRBJ1-5; TRBD1 might be the D (5 bases). The CDR3 has 14 residues. CDR1 and CDR2 (germline): MNHNY, SVGAGI (reference sequence). V gave up 2 bases and J gave up 6 bases, with 11 bases separating them. CDR3 region: CASSYRQGGQPQHF. CDR3 bases: TGTGCCAGCAGTTACAGGCAGGGTGGTCAGCCCCAGCATTTT.

This chain uses TRBV5-5 with TRBJ1-2, with D possibly TRBD1 on 5 matching bases. CDR3 length: 15 residues. Trimming took off 4 bases at V and 2 bases at J, with 15 bases between the two ends. The germline gives CDR1 SGHKS, CDR2 YYEKEE (reference sequence). CDR3 DNA sequence: TGTGCCAGCAGCACTGCGGCGGGGGAAAACTATGGCTACACCTTC. This gives the protein CASSTAAGENYGYTF.

The chain links TRBV3-1 (or the pseudogene TRBV3-2) to TRBJ1-1; D unclear. Germline V gene data show CDR1 as LGHDT and CDR2 as YNNKEL (reference sequence). V was cut by 8 bases and J by 0 bases, with 16 bases left in between. The CDR3 covers 15 residues. CDR3 nucleotide sequence: TGTGCCAGCGGCCCGTGGACCAGAATGAACACTGAAGCTTTCTTT. Protein: CASGPWTRMNTEAFF.

V gene TRBV21-1 combines with J gene TRBJ1-6. TRBV21-1 is reported as a pseudogene. There are 16 residues in the CDR3. CDR3 nucleotide sequence: TGTGCCAGCAGCAGCCACTGCGGGGCCTATAATTCACCCCTCCACTTT. Its translation: CASSSHCGAYNSPLHF.

The rearrangement uses TRBV29-1 and TRBJ2-3; 13 bases agree with TRBD2. The CDR3 contains 14 residues. Germline V lookup: CDR1 SQVTM, CDR2 ANQGSEA. After removal of 2 bases from V and 5 bases from J, the junction contained 1 base not matched to a gene. CDR3 in amino acids: CSVERTSGGDTQYF. The CDR3 bases are TGCAGCGTTGAACGGACTAGCGGGGGAGATACGCAGTATTTT.

There are a few counts of this clone. This chain joins TRBV29-1 and TRBJ2-1, with unresolved D. V lost 0 bases to trimming and J lost 10 bases, with 7 bases between them. Germline V gene lookup returns CDR1 SQVTM and CDR2 ANQGSEA. CDR3 size: 11 residues. For the CDR3, the DNA is TGCAGCGTTGAAGATAATAAGGAGCAGTTCTTC. Translation gives CSVEDNKEQFF.